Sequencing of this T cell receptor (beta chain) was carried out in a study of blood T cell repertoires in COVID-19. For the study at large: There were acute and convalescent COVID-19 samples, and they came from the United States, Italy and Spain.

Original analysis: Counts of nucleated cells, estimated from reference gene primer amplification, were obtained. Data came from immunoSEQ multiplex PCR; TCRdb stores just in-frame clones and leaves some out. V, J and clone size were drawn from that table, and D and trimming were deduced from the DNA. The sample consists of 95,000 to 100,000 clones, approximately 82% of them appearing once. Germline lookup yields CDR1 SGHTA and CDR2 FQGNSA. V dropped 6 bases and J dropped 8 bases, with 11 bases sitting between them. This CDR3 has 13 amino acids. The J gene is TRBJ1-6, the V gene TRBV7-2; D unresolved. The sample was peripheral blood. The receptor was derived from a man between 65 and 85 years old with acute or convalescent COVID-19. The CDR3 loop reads CASRRAAYSPLHF. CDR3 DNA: TGTGCCAGCAGGCGGGCTGCGTATTCACCCCTCCACTTT. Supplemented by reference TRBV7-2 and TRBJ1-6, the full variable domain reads GAGVSQSPSNKVTEKGKDVELRCDPISGHTALYWYRQSLGQGLEFLIYFQGNSAPDKSGLPSDRFSAERTGGSVSTLTIQRTQQEDSAVYLCASRRAAYSPLHFGNGTRLTVT.